This TCR beta chain was identified during a study of T cell repertoires in cytomegalovirus infection. This clonotype was counted at least ten times. TCRdb re-analysed the reads in MiXCR, keeping a single row per CDR3 protein. This table has 450,000 to 650,000 distinct CDR3 sequences, approximately 25% appearing once. The CDR3 contains 15 residues. V shed 3 bases, J shed 4 bases, and the junction held 5 bases outside the gene matches. The rearrangement joins TRBV12-3 or TRBV12-4 to TRBJ2-7, with 11 bases lining up with TRBD1. The sample was PBMCs. The TCR sequence derives from a human donor in good health (CMV status not recorded). Some clones in this sample may be carry-over from other donors' samples. In DNA, the CDR3 is TGTGCCAGCAGTTTGGGGGGACAGGGGGGTTACGAGCAGTACTTC. This encodes CASSLGGQGGYEQYF.